These 26 T cell receptor beta chains were sequenced from one sample in a study of T cell repertoires in cytomegalovirus infection. TCRdb re-analysed the reads in MiXCR, keeping a single row per CDR3 protein. Among 270,000 or so distinct CDR3 sequences listed, about a sixth were seen once. The sample consisted of CD8+ T cells from PBMCs. Receptors were obtained from a human donor in good health (CMV status not recorded). Some clones in this sample may be carry-over from other donors' samples.

The rearrangement joins TRBV7-9 to TRBJ2-5; D is unclear. The CDR3 covers 14 residues. V lost 3 bases to trimming and J lost 1 base, with 9 bases between them. Germline V CDR1 and CDR2: SEHNR, FQNEAQ (reference sequence). CDR3 loop: CASSFQTSQETQYF. The CDR3 DNA reads as TGTGCCAGCAGCTTTCAGACAAGCCAAGAGACCCAGTACTTC.

This clonotype turned up a few times. The chain uses TRBV7-6 and TRBJ1-1; D gene ambiguous. The CDR3 contains 13 residues. Germline V lookup: CDR1 SGHVS, CDR2 FNYEAQ. V gave up 3 bases and J gave up 3 bases, with 8 bases separating them. The CDR3 DNA is TGTGCCAGCAGCTTGTGGCAGGACACTGAAGCTTTCTTT. It codes for CASSLWQDTEAFF. The variable domain in full, completed from reference TRBV7-6 and TRBJ1-1, reads GAGVSQSPRYKVTKRGQDVALRCDPISGHVSLYWYRQALGQGPEFLTYFNYEAQQDKSGLPNDRFSAERPEGSISTLTIQRTEQRDSAMYRCASSLWQDTEAFFGQGTRLTVV.

V and J are TRBV7-2 and TRBJ2-1; D tentatively reads TRBD1 or TRBD2 (5 bases each). The germline V gene has CDR1 SGHTA and CDR2 FQGNSA. This CDR3 comprises 15 residues. For the CDR3, the DNA is TGTGCGAGCCCCCCCGGCCGGGACCTTCACAATGAGCAGTTCTTC. Residues: CASPPGRDLHNEQFF.

This clonotype came up a few times. The chain joins TRBV28 to TRBJ2-7; D uncertain. The CDR3 loop spans 12 amino acids. V lost 3 bases to trimming and J lost 3 bases, with 6 bases between them. In germline, CDR1 is MDHEN, CDR2 SYDVKM. This chain's CDR3 is CASSLSIYEQYF. DNA of the CDR3: TGTGCCAGCAGTTTGAGCATCTACGAGCAGTACTTC.

The CDR3 coding sequence is TGTGCCACCAGCATCGTTCCCGGCAATGAGCAGTTCTTC. Translation gives CATSIVPGNEQFF. V and J are TRBV15 and TRBJ2-1; D remains ambiguous. This CDR3 has 13 amino acids. Germline loops: CDR1 LNHNV, CDR2 YYDKDF (reference sequence). Trimming removed 4 bases from V and 6 bases from J, with 10 bases in between.

The chain carries TRBV2 and TRBJ1-6; D unresolved. CDR3 length: 13 residues. V was cut by 8 bases and J by 4 bases, with 9 bases left in between. Germline V gives CDR1 SNHLY, CDR2 FYNNEI. Written as DNA, the CDR3 is TGTGCCAGCCGGAGGCAGTATAATTCACCCCTCCACTTT. The encoded protein is CASRRQYNSPLHF. Full variable domain (rest looked up from reference TRBV2 and TRBJ1-6): EPEVTQTPSHQVTQMGQEVILRCVPISNHLYFYWYRQILGQKVEFLVSFYNNEISEKSEIFDDQFSVERPDGSNFTLKIRSTKLEDSAMYFCASRRQYNSPLHFGNGTRLTVT.

This chain links TRBV29-1 with TRBJ2-7, with D perhaps assigned TRBD1 or TRBD2 (6 bases each). The germline V and J ends were trimmed by 7 bases and 3 bases, with 13 bases remaining between them. The CDR3 has 12 residues. CDR1 and CDR2 (germline): SQVTM, ANQGSEA. CDR3 residues: CSAYREDYEQYF. The DNA for the CDR3 is TGCAGCGCGTACAGGGAGGACTACGAGCAGTACTTC.

The chain recombines TRBV6-6 with TRBJ2-5, with D perhaps TRBD1 (6 bases). The CDR3 is 14 amino acids. Trimming stripped 6 bases from V and 2 bases from J, with 13 bases between. Germline V lookup: CDR1 MNHNY, CDR2 SVGAGI (reference sequence). CDR3 bases: TGTGCCAGCAGCAGGGGTTGGGATCAAGAGACCCAGTACTTC. Residues: CASSRGWDQETQYF.

This clonotype was observed a handful of times. The CDR3 loop reads CASKMTGTYEQYF. The DNA for the CDR3 is TGTGCCAGCAAGATGACAGGGACCTACGAGCAGTACTTC. The rearrangement uses TRBV28 and TRBJ2-7; 7 positions match TRBD1. Germline V gives CDR1 MDHEN, CDR2 SYDVKM. Trimming at V came to 7 bases and at J to 2 bases, leaving 5 bases not matched to a gene. The CDR3 extends over 13 amino acids.

At least ten counts were recorded for this clonotype. This sequence joins TRBV2 and TRBJ2-3; 8 positions match TRBD1. This CDR3 has 13 amino acids. Per germline, CDR1 SNHLY and CDR2 FYNNEI. The ends lost 8 bases at V and 5 bases at J; junction bases unmatched: 6. The chain's CDR3 is CASLGTGRDTQYF. CDR3 in DNA: TGTGCCAGCCTTGGGACAGGAAGAGATACGCAGTATTTT.

In its sample, this clonotype was seen many times. CDR3 nucleotides: TGTGCCAGCGGCACCACTAGCGCGGGTGAGCAGTACTTC. Its translation: CASGTTSAGEQYF. The genes are TRBV7-6 and TRBJ2-7; TRBD2 aligns across 7 bases. The ends lost 8 bases at V and 7 bases at J; junction bases unmatched: 11. Germline V gene lookup returns CDR1 SGHVS and CDR2 FNYEAQ. The CDR3 runs to 13 residues. Full variable domain (rest looked up from reference TRBV7-6 and TRBJ2-7): GAGVSQSPRYKVTKRGQDVALRCDPISGHVSLYWYRQALGQGPEFLTYFNYEAQQDKSGLPNDRFSAERPEGSISTLTIQRTEQRDSAMYRCASGTTSAGEQYFGPGTRLTVT.

In regard to this clonotype: Since a much larger clone is just one base distant, this may be a read error. The genes are TRBV7-2 and TRBJ1-2, with a weak D call TRBD1 (5 bases). V was shortened by 1 base and J by 7 bases, with 16 bases between the two germline ends. The germline gives CDR1 SGHTA, CDR2 FQGNSA. CDR3 length equals 15 residues. The CDR3 sequence is CASSLVGQGDCGYTF. The CDR3 region has the DNA TGTGCCAGCAGCTTAGTAGGTCAGGGTGACTGTGGCTACACCTTC. The variable domain in full, completed from reference TRBV7-2 and TRBJ1-2, reads GAGVSQSPSNKVTEKGKDVELRCDPISGHTALYWYRQSLGQGLEFLIYFQGNSAPDKSGLPSDRFSAERTGGSVSTLTIQRTQQEDSAVYLCASSLVGQGDCGYTFGSGTRLTVV.

This clonotype was detected ten times or more. The chain carries TRBV7-8 and TRBJ2-3; 7 bases are shared with TRBD1. V shed 1 base and J 7 bases; nucleotides not matched to a gene: 8. The CDR3 runs to 15 residues. In germline, CDR1 is SGHVS, CDR2 FQNEAQ. The CDR3 loop reads CASSLVLVRGNTQYF. The CDR3 region has the DNA TGTGCCAGCAGCTTAGTGTTGGTCAGGGGGAATACGCAGTATTTT.

The table lists this clonotype with many counts. The rearrangement joins TRBV28 to TRBJ1-2, with a possible D match to TRBD1 (6 bases). CDR3 length: 16 residues. Germline lookup yields CDR1 MDHEN and CDR2 SYDVKM. Trimming took off 5 bases at V and 6 bases at J, with 22 bases between the two ends. CDR3 residues: CASSHPGHTKGDGYTF. DNA of the CDR3: TGTGCCAGCAGTCATCCGGGACACACGAAAGGCGATGGCTACACCTTC.

At least ten counts were recorded for this clonotype. V and J are TRBV7-9 and TRBJ1-1, with 9 bases identical to TRBD1. Germline V gives CDR1 SEHNR, CDR2 FQNEAQ (reference sequence). V lost 3 bases, J lost 4 bases, and 3 bases stayed unmatched. This CDR3 has 14 residues. The CDR3 loop reads CASSLGQGFTEAFF. The CDR3 nucleotides are TGTGCCAGCAGCTTGGGACAGGGATTCACTGAAGCTTTCTTT. Full variable domain (rest looked up from reference TRBV7-9 and TRBJ1-1): DTGVSQNPRHKITKRGQNVTFRCDPISEHNRLYWYRQTLGQGPEFLTYFQNEAQLEKSRLLSDRFSAERPKGSFSTLEIQRTEQGDSAMYLCASSLGQGFTEAFFGQGTRLTVV.

Only a few counts were recorded for this clonotype. The rearrangement joins TRBV20-1 to TRBJ1-2; D not certain. Looked up from germline, CDR1 is DFQATT and CDR2 is SNEGSKA (reference sequence). The CDR3 is 12 residues long. V lost 5 bases and J 8 bases, leaving 15 bases between the germline ends. The CDR3 here is CSASRGDNGYTF. The CDR3 DNA reads as TGCAGTGCTTCCCGGGGAGACAACGGCTACACCTTC.

This clonotype was detected many times. The chain links TRBV7-6 to TRBJ2-6, with unresolved D. The CDR3 covers 16 residues. Looked up from germline, CDR1 is SGHVS and CDR2 is FNYEAQ. Trimming took off 1 base at V and 1 base at J, with 8 bases between the two ends. CDR3 DNA: TGTGCCAGCAGCTTAGAGGCCGCATCTGGGGCCAACGTCCTGACTTTC. This codes for CASSLEAASGANVLTF.

This chain uses TRBV19 with TRBJ2-1; D gene uncertain. Trimming left V 5 bases short and J 5 bases short, with 13 bases between. Germline V lookup: CDR1 LNHDA, CDR2 SQIVND (reference sequence). This CDR3 is 14 amino acids long. CDR3 sequence (DNA): TGTGCCAGTAGTGCACCCTGGGCAGACAATGAGCAGTTCTTC. Amino acids: CASSAPWADNEQFF.

The chain has TRBV7-9 and TRBJ2-5; the D gene is possibly TRBD2 (6 bases). This CDR3 has 15 residues. Per the germline V gene, CDR1 is SEHNR and CDR2 is FQNEAQ (reference sequence). V gave up 1 base and J gave up 3 bases, with 12 bases separating them. CDR3 DNA sequence: TGTGCCAGCAGCTTAGAGGCCAGGGAGGAAGAGACCCAGTACTTC. It codes for CASSLEAREEETQYF.

This clonotype was seen a handful of times. The chain recombines TRBV6-6 with TRBJ1-5, with D possibly matching TRBD1 (5 bases). The CDR3 is 19 amino acids. The V end lost 5 bases, the J end lost 0 bases, and 23 bases lay between the germline ends. Germline assignment: CDR1 MNHNY and CDR2 SVGAGI (reference sequence). CDR3 residues: CASSLTHLTRGVSNQPQHF. The CDR3 nucleotides read TGTGCCAGCAGTCTTACCCACTTGACGAGAGGGGTTAGCAATCAGCCCCAGCATTTT.

In its sample, this clonotype was seen many times. The CDR3 DNA is TGTGCCAGCAGCTTGCCTGAGAACAATGAGCAGTTCTTC. It translates to CASSLPENNEQFF. The V and J genes are TRBV5-8 and TRBJ2-1; D remains unclear. Per germline, CDR1 SGHTS and CDR2 YDEGEE. Trimming left V 1 base short and J 5 bases short, with 7 bases between. CDR3 length: 13 amino acids. Filled out from reference TRBV5-8 and TRBJ2-1, the complete variable domain reads EAGVTQSPTHLIKTRGQQATLRCSPISGHTSVYWYQQALGLGLQFLLWYDEGEERNRGNFPPRFSGRQFPNYSSELNVNALELEDSALYLCASSLPENNEQFFGPGTRLTVL.

V is TRBV15 and J is TRBJ2-1; D possibly corresponds to TRBD1 (6 bases). Germline CDR1 LNHNV, CDR2 YYDKDF (reference sequence). This CDR3 has 16 residues. V lost 5 bases, J lost 1 base, and 15 bases lay in between. This CDR3 reads CATSSREGESYNEQFF. The CDR3 DNA follows: TGTGCCACCAGCTCGCGAGAGGGGGAGTCCTACAATGAGCAGTTCTTC.

This clonotype was seen only a few times. The chain is built from TRBV19 and TRBJ2-5; 8 bases match TRBD1. This CDR3 is 15 amino acids long. J lost 4 bases, V lost 1 base, and 5 bases had no gene match. The germline CDR1 and CDR2 sequences are LNHDA and SQIVND (reference sequence). In nucleotides, the CDR3 is TGTGCCAGTAGTATAGTGGACAGGGTGGGAGAGACCCAGTACTTC. This encodes CASSIVDRVGETQYF. Complete variable domain (other parts from reference TRBV19 and TRBJ2-5): DGGITQSPKYLFRKEGQNVTLSCEQNLNHDAMYWYRQDPGQGLRLIYYSQIVNDFQKGDIAEGYSVSREKKESFPLTVTSAQKNPTAFYLCASSIVDRVGETQYFGPGTRLLVL.

The chain recombines TRBV20-1 with TRBJ1-2; D remains ambiguous. V was cut by 2 bases and J by 4 bases, with 14 bases left in between. Germline V gives CDR1 DFQATT, CDR2 SNEGSKA (reference sequence). CDR3 length equals 14 residues. The CDR3 sequence is CSARRNTAVYGYTF. The CDR3, as DNA: TGCAGTGCTAGACGGAACACAGCAGTCTATGGCTACACCTTC.

This chain links TRBV28 with TRBJ1-1; D uncertain. The V end was cut by 3 bases, the J end by 6 bases, with 14 bases between. The length of the CDR3 is 14 residues. Per germline, CDR1 MDHEN and CDR2 SYDVKM. This chain's CDR3 is CASSFKAGLPEAFF. The CDR3 region has the DNA TGTGCCAGCAGTTTTAAGGCCGGGCTCCCTGAAGCTTTCTTT.

The chain carries TRBV19 and TRBJ2-7; a possible D gene is TRBD1 (5 bases). Trimming removed 3 bases from V and 0 bases from J, with 12 bases in between. The germline V gene encodes CDR1 LNHDA and CDR2 SQIVND (reference sequence). The CDR3 has 15 amino acids. The CDR3 spells CASSIADSRSYEQYF. In DNA form, the CDR3 reads TGTGCCAGTAGTATCGCCGACAGCCGCTCCTACGAGCAGTACTTC. Variable domain in full (rest from reference TRBV19 and TRBJ2-7): DGGITQSPKYLFRKEGQNVTLSCEQNLNHDAMYWYRQDPGQGLRLIYYSQIVNDFQKGDIAEGYSVSREKKESFPLTVTSAQKNPTAFYLCASSIADSRSYEQYFGPGTRLTVT.